The 7 T cell receptor beta chains in this list originate from one sample, sequenced in a study of radiotherapy plus CTLA-4 blockade in lung cancer (dated by TCRdb to about 2018). Library preparation employed the immunoSEQ multiplex PCR assay. TCRdb took this table from immuneACCESS and kept in-frame rearrangements with V and J called. Such tables lack part of the clones; where checked against another copy, unresolved V genes explain under half of the gap, and the rest is unexplained. Here the sample has over 95,000 clones; 65% to 80% occur a single time. The top ten constitute 2.8% of the sample. Here the sequenced sample was peripheral blood, taken from a patient treated with radiotherapy plus ipilimumab. These receptors were taken from a human donor with non-small cell lung cancer who had a partial response to radiotherapy plus ipilimumab. Some clones in this sample may be carry-over from other donors' samples.

The rearrangement links TRBV4-2 to TRBJ2-3; the D gene is possibly TRBD2 (5 bases). CDR3 length equals 16 residues. The germline V gene encodes CDR1 LGHNA and CDR2 YNFKEQ. Trimming stripped 6 bases from V and 1 base from J, with 17 bases between. The chain's CDR3 is CASSLEADFRTDTQYF. The CDR3 nucleotides read TGTGCCAGCAGTCTCGAGGCGGACTTCCGCACAGATACGCAGTATTTT.

In its sample, this clone was seen a few times. CDR3 amino acids: CASSPRPTGLNTEAFF. The CDR3 DNA follows: TGTGCCAGCAGCCCCCGACCGACAGGACTGAACACTGAAGCTTTCTTT. The chain couples TRBV5-4 to TRBJ1-1; the D gene is possibly TRBD1 (6 bases). From germline, CDR1 is SGHNT and CDR2 YYREEE (reference sequence). The V end lost 4 bases, the J end lost 0 bases, and 16 bases lay between the germline ends. The CDR3 contains 16 residues.

This chain uses TRBV27 with TRBJ1-6; 9 bases line up with TRBD1. With 5 bases clipped from V and 9 bases from J, the junction kept 5 bases outside the gene matches. The germline gives CDR1 MNHEY, CDR2 SMNVEV (reference sequence). The CDR3 runs 14 residues. The CDR3 bases are TGTGCCAGCAGTCCAACAGGGGGCACTTCACCCCTCCACTTT. Protein product: CASSPTGGTSPLHF.

The chain employs TRBV6-1 and TRBJ2-1; 8 bases map to TRBD2. V lost 5 bases to trimming and J lost 9 bases; unmatched junction nucleotides: 6. The CDR3 is made up of 13 amino acids. CDR1 MNHNS and CDR2 SASEGT come from the germline V gene. CDR3 sequence: CASSYISGTEQFF. In nucleotides, the CDR3 is TGTGCCAGCAGTTATATTAGCGGGACTGAGCAGTTCTTC.

This chain links TRBV5-8 with TRBJ1-2, with no clear D. V lost 2 bases, J lost 6 bases, and 5 bases lay in between. The CDR3 runs 11 residues. Germline lookup yields CDR1 SGHTS and CDR2 YDEGEE. DNA for the CDR3: TGTGCCAGCAGCTTTTTAAATGGCTACACCTTC. Amino acid sequence: CASSFLNGYTF. Full variable domain (remainder filled in from reference TRBV5-8 and TRBJ1-2): EAGVTQSPTHLIKTRGQQATLRCSPISGHTSVYWYQQALGLGLQFLLWYDEGEERNRGNFPPRFSGRQFPNYSSELNVNALELEDSALYLCASSFLNGYTFGSGTRLTVV.

This chain connects TRBV10-1 to TRBJ2-5; possibly TRBD2 for D (5 bases). Germline V CDR1 and CDR2: WNHNN, SYGVQD (reference sequence). Trimming removed 4 bases at V and 5 bases at J, with 14 bases between. CDR3 length equals 14 residues. In DNA form, the CDR3 reads TGCGCCAGCAGTGGAGGAGTCGGGATGGAGACCCAGTACTTC. Amino acids: CASSGGVGMETQYF.

The chain uses TRBV10-3 and TRBJ1-5, with D possibly TRBD1 on 6 matching bases. CDR1 and CDR2 from the germline V gene are ENHRY and SYGVKD. V gave up 10 bases and J gave up 0 bases, with 13 bases separating them. The CDR3 has 14 amino acids. In DNA form, the CDR3 reads TGTGCCACTAAGGCAGGGGTTAGCAATCAGCCCCAGCATTTT. This translates into CATKAGVSNQPQHF.